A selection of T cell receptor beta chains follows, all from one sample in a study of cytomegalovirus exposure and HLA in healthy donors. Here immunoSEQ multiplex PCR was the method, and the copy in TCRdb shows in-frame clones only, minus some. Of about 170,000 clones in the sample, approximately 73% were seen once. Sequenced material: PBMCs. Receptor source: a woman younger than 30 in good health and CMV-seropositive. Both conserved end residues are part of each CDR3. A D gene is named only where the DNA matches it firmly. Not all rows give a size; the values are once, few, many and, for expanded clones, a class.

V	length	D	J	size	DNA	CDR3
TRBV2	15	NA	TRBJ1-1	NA	TGTGCCAGCAGTGAATTTGTGACAGTGAACACTGAAGCTTTCTTT	CASSEFVTVNTEAFF
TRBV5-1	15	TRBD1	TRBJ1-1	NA	TGCGCCAGCAGCGGGGGACAGCTCATGAACACTGAAGCTTTCTTT	CASSGGQLMNTEAFF
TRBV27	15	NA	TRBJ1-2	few	TGTGCCAGCAGTTTTTTCCCCTCGGGGAGGGATGGCTACACCTTC	CASSFFPSGRDGYTF
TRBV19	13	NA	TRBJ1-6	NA	TGTGCCAGTAGTATAAGGAGCGTTTCACCCCTCCACTTT	CASSIRSVSPLHF
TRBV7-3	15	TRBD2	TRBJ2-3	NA	TGTGCCAGCAGCTTACTAGCGGGGGGTTCAGATACGCAGTATTTT	CASSLLAGGSDTQYF
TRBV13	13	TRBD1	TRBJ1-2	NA	TGTGCCAGCAGCACGACAGGGAACTATGGCTACACCTTC	CASSTTGNYGYTF
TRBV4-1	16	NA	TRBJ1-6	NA	TGCGCCAGCAGCCAAGAAATGGGCAGGGGCGATTCACCCCTCCACTTT	CASSQEMGRGDSPLHF
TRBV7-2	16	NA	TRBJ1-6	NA	TGTGCCAGCAGCTTAGTGGGTCAGGGATGGAATTCACCCCTCCACTTT	CASSLVGQGWNSPLHF
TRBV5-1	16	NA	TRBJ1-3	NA	TGCGCCAGCAGCTTGGTCGGGACACTCTCTGGAAACACCATATATTTT	CASSLVGTLSGNTIYF
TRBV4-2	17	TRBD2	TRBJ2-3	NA	TGTGCCAGCAGCGACATAGAACTAGCGGGGGGTGGGGATACGCAGTATTTT	CASSDIELAGGGDTQYF
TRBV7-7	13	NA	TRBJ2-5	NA	TGTGCTAGCAGCTTAACAGGGTTGGAGACCCAGTACTTC	CASSLTGLETQYF
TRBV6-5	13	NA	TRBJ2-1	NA	TGTGCCAGCAGACCCGAGGGCTACAATGAGCAGTTCTTC	CASRPEGYNEQFF
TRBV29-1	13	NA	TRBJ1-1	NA	TGCAGCGCTGTCGGGGGGGCGAACACTGAAGCTTTCTTT	CSAVGGANTEAFF
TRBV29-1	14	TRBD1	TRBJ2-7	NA	TGCAGCGTTGACCTATTGGGACAGCCTAACGAGCAGTACTTC	CSVDLLGQPNEQYF
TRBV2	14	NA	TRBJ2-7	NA	TGTGCCAGCAGCGAAGAACAGTGGTCCTACGAGCAGTACTTC	CASSEEQWSYEQYF
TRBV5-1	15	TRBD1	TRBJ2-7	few	TGCGCCAGCAGCCCTAGACAGGGGGCATCCTACGAGCAGTACTTC	CASSPRQGASYEQYF
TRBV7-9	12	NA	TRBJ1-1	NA	TGTGCCAGCAGCTTGAGAGATCTTGAAGCTTTCTTT	CASSLRDLEAFF
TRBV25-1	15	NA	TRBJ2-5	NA	TGTGCCAGCAGTGAAGATTCGGGTTACCAAGAGACCCAGTACTTC	CASSEDSGYQETQYF